This is a list of T cell receptor beta chains from one sample in a study of blood T cell repertoires in COVID-19. The assay was immunoSEQ multiplex PCR, and TCRdb's table has in-frame clones only and misses some. The repertoire holds about 53,000 clones, approximately 84% seen once, with roughly 13% in the top ten. What was sequenced was peripheral blood. The receptors were sampled from a human donor in a cohort sampled during active COVID-19. The CDR3 runs from the conserved cysteine through the conserved F or W. A D gene is named only where the DNA matches it firmly. The size field is filled for only some rows; it gives once, few, many or a size class.

>.|TRBJ2-7|TRBV5-6|TRBD2
TGTGCCAGCAGGTTGAGGGTTCCGGGACTAGCGGGAGGGGACGAGCAGTACTTC
CASRLRVPGLAGGDEQYF
>.|TRBJ2-7|TRBV19|TRBD2
TGTGCCAGTAGCGGGTTAATGAGCGGGAGGGGCCACGAGCAGTACTTC
CASSGLMSGRGHEQYF
>.|TRBJ2-3|TRBV11-2|TRBD2
TGTGCCAGCAGCACCCCTCGGGGGGGCAGGGCAGATACGCAGTATTTT
CASSTPRGGRADTQYF
>.|TRBJ2-5|TRBV5-1|TRBD1
TGCGCCAGCAGCCCGATAGACAGGGGGTGGGAGACCCAGTACTTC
CASSPIDRGWETQYF
>.|TRBJ1-2|TRBV30|.
TGTGCCTGTCAACCGGGGTATGGCTACACCTTC
CACQPGYGYTF
>.|TRBJ1-5|TRBV7-2|TRBD1
TGTGCCAGCAGCTTAGAGAGACAGGGTAATCAGCCCCAGCATTTT
CASSLERQGNQPQHF
>few|TRBJ1-1|TRBV10-3|TRBD1
TGTGCCATCAGCCCCGGGACAGAGAACACTGAAGCTTTCTTT
CAISPGTENTEAFF
>.|TRBJ1-2|TRBV28|.
TGTGCCAGCAGCCCAACAGAATCTGGCTACACCTTC
CASSPTESGYTF
>once|TRBJ1-1|TRBV18|.
TGTGCCAGCTCACCAGGAGGAGGACACACTGAAGCTTTCTTT
CASSPGGGHTEAFF
>.|TRBJ2-2|TRBV28|TRBD1
TGTGCCAGCAGGACACTTATCGGGACAGAGGACACCGGGGAGCTGTTTTTT
CASRTLIGTEDTGELFF
>.|TRBJ2-1|TRBV5-1|TRBD1
TGCGCCAGCAGCTTGAGGACAGGGGGCATGAATGAGCAGTTCTTC
CASSLRTGGMNEQFF